A single sample is the source of the 24 T cell receptor beta chains below, sequenced in a study of shared clonotypes between healthy human individuals. Assay: immunoSEQ multiplex PCR; the TCRdb copy retains only in-frame clones and omits some. The sample carries 2 million to 3 million clones, roughly 93% recorded once. Sequenced material: naive CD4+ T cells from PBMCs. Subset meaning: CD45RA+ positively selected. The receptors here all came from a man between 18 and 35 years old in good health. Some clones in this sample may be carry-over from other donors' samples.

The V call is TRBV7-6, the J call TRBJ1-2, with a possible D match to TRBD1 (6 bases). CDR1 SGHVS and CDR2 FNYEAQ come from the germline V gene. This CDR3 comprises 15 residues. Trimming took 0 bases from V and 5 from J, leaving 13 bases between them. CDR3 residues: CASSLAAGARYGYTF. The CDR3 DNA reads TGTGCCAGCAGCTTAGCGGCGGGGGCGCGTTATGGCTACACCTTC.

The V and J genes are TRBV19 and TRBJ2-2, with TRBD2 as a possible D gene (5 bases). Germline CDR1 LNHDA, CDR2 SQIVND (reference sequence). Deletions cut 1 base from V and 0 bases from J, with 12 bases between. The CDR3 extends over 17 amino acids. The CDR3 bases are TGTGCCAGTAGTATAGGGCGGTTGAGGGCGAACACCGGGGAGCTGTTTTTT. It yields the protein CASSIGRLRANTGELFF.

This clone was detected only once. The chain combines TRBV28 with TRBJ1-4; D call uncertain. Trimming stripped 5 bases from V and 0 bases from J, with 7 bases between. The CDR3 covers 14 residues. Germline CDR1 MDHEN, CDR2 SYDVKM. CDR3 bases: TGTGCCAGCAGTGAGACAACAACTAATGAAAAACTGTTTTTT. Amino acids: CASSETTTNEKLFF. Drawing the rest from reference TRBV28 and TRBJ1-4, the complete variable domain is DVKVTQSSRYLVKRTGEKVFLECVQDMDHENMFWYRQDPGLGLRLIYFSYDVKMKEKGDIPEGYSVSREKKERFSLILESASTNQTSMYLCASSETTTNEKLFFGSGTQLSVL.

This sequence joins TRBV5-1 and TRBJ2-1; TRBD1 aligns across 12 bases. The junction had 5 bases not matched to a gene; V was cut back by 4 bases and J by 6 bases. Germline lookup yields CDR1 SGHRS and CDR2 YFSETQ. The CDR3 is made up of 15 amino acids. The CDR3 region is CASSPGTGGLNEQFF. CDR3 DNA sequence: TGCGCCAGCAGCCCCGGGACAGGGGGCCTCAATGAGCAGTTCTTC.

This rearrangement joins TRBV7-8 to TRBJ2-7; unclear D gene. There are 13 residues in the CDR3. CDR1 and CDR2 (germline): SGHVS, FQNEAQ. V was trimmed by 1 base and J by 6 bases, leaving 10 bases between them. The CDR3 bases are TGTGCCAGCAGCTTAGGTGCTGCAAGCGAGCAGTACTTC. Protein product: CASSLGAASEQYF.

J is TRBJ2-5 and V is TRBV7-9, with D perhaps matching TRBD1 or TRBD2 (5 bases each). Per germline, CDR1 SEHNR and CDR2 FQNEAQ (reference sequence). This CDR3 region has 15 residues. The V gene lost 1 base and the J gene lost 5 bases, with 14 bases spanning the gap. CDR3 sequence reads: CASSLVPGTWETQYF. The CDR3 DNA reads TGTGCCAGCAGCTTAGTCCCCGGGACGTGGGAGACCCAGTACTTC.

V gene TRBV30 combines with J gene TRBJ2-1; TRBD2 matches at 13 bases. After removal of 2 bases from V and 1 base from J, the junction contained 8 bases not matched to a gene. This CDR3 region has 18 residues. Germline V gene sequence: CDR1 GTSNPN, CDR2 SVGIG (reference sequence). The CDR3 protein is CAWSHGTSGIISYNEQFF. The CDR3 DNA reads TGTGCCTGGAGTCACGGGACTAGCGGGATCATATCCTACAATGAGCAGTTCTTC. The full variable domain, rest sourced from reference TRBV30 and TRBJ2-1, is SQTIHQWPATLVQPVGSPLSLECTVEGTSNPNLYWYRQAAGRGLQLLFYSVGIGQISSEVPQNLSASRPQDRQFILSSKKLLLSDSGFYLCAWSHGTSGIISYNEQFFGPGTRLTVL.

The V gene is TRBV5-1, the J gene TRBJ2-7; D might be TRBD2 (7 bases). V lost 4 bases, J lost 7 bases, and 24 bases lay in between. The CDR3 is 16 amino acids. In germline, CDR1 is SGHRS, CDR2 YFSETQ. The CDR3 DNA reads as TGCGCCAGCAGCGAACTAGGACGGGGGGCCGGTCGGGAGCAGTACTTC. Translation gives CASSELGRGAGREQYF. The full variable domain, with the rest looked up from reference TRBV5-1 and TRBJ2-7, is KAGVTQTPRYLIKTRGQQVTLSCSPISGHRSVSWYQQTPGQGLQFLFEYFSETQRNKGNFPGRFSGRQFSNSRSEMNVSTLELGDSALYLCASSELGRGAGREQYFGPGTRLTVT.

The gene calls are TRBV28 and TRBJ1-1, with a tentative D call TRBD1 (5 bases). The length of the CDR3 is 17 residues. From germline, CDR1 is MDHEN and CDR2 SYDVKM. Trimming shortened V by 7 bases and J by 1 base, and 22 bases separated the two germline ends. CDR3 protein: CASTLWYGGVENTEAFF. CDR3 DNA sequence: TGTGCCAGCACCCTTTGGTACGGAGGGGTAGAGAACACTGAAGCTTTCTTT.

The chain couples TRBV29-1 to TRBJ2-7, with 8 nucleotides matching TRBD1. The V gene's germline CDR1 is SQVTM and CDR2 ANQGSEA. The CDR3 spans 13 residues. Losses at the gene ends were 6 bases for V and 1 base for J; bases not matched to a gene: 5. CDR3 sequence reads: CSVSRDRSYEQYF. The CDR3 DNA reads as TGCAGCGTGAGCCGGGACAGGTCCTACGAGCAGTACTTC.

V usage is TRBV28 and J usage is TRBJ2-6; unclear D gene. The CDR3 contains 15 residues. Trimming removed 7 bases at V and 0 bases at J, with 10 bases between. Germline-derived CDR1 and CDR2 are MDHEN and SYDVKM. CDR3 nucleotides: TGTGCCAGCAACACGCTTGGCTCTGGGGCCAACGTCCTGACTTTC. Protein: CASNTLGSGANVLTF.

The J gene is TRBJ2-1, the V gene TRBV9; TRBD1 matches at 7 bases. This CDR3 contains 15 residues. CDR1 and CDR2 (germline): SGDLS, YYNGEE. Trimming took 4 bases from V and 6 from J; bases not matched to a gene: 10. The CDR3 region has the DNA TGTGCCAGCAGCCCACAGACAGGGCTGGGCAATGAGCAGTTCTTC. It translates to CASSPQTGLGNEQFF.

The V gene is TRBV10-3, the J gene TRBJ1-3; D gene unclear. V dropped 10 bases and J dropped 0 bases, with 13 bases sitting between them. The CDR3 loop spans 14 amino acids. The germline V gene encodes CDR1 ENHRY and CDR2 SYGVKD. The chain's CDR3 is CATRLTSSGNTIYF. CDR3 nucleotides: TGTGCCACAAGGCTGACGAGCTCTGGAAACACCATATATTTT.

This sequence joins TRBV4-2 and TRBJ2-1, with 8 positions matching TRBD2. This CDR3 region has 18 residues. Germline V gives CDR1 LGHNA, CDR2 YNFKEQ. V lost 11 bases and J lost 8; bases outside the gene matches: 26. CDR3 sequence (DNA): TGTGCCCCGCCTGAGTTGGCGAGCGGGGGACGGGACTGCGATGAGCAGTTCTTC. Translating it yields CAPPELASGGRDCDEQFF.

The V and J genes are TRBV19 and TRBJ2-3; D is undetermined. Germline loops: CDR1 LNHDA, CDR2 SQIVND (reference sequence). CDR3 length equals 14 residues. V was cut by 6 bases and J by 6 bases, with 16 bases left in between. The CDR3 reads CASSPLRVLDTQYF. CDR3 coding DNA: TGTGCCAGTAGCCCCTTAAGGGTTTTGGATACGCAGTATTTT.

The CDR3 sequence is CAIKEGLPNEQFF. The DNA of the CDR3 is TGTGCCATCAAGGAGGGACTACCCAATGAGCAGTTCTTC. The V gene is TRBV10-3, the J gene TRBJ2-1, with TRBD2 identical over 7 bases. Unmatched junction bases numbered 6, after V lost 7 bases and J lost 6 bases. The CDR3 sequence is 13 residues long. Germline CDR1 reads ENHRY; CDR2 reads SYGVKD.

This rearrangement joins TRBV28 to TRBJ2-7; perhaps TRBD1 as D (7 bases). Trimming pared 6 bases from V and 3 bases from J, leaving 18 bases between. CDR1 and CDR2 from the germline V gene are MDHEN and SYDVKM. The CDR3 consists of 15 residues. CDR3 region: CASSQGGTAVYEQYF. CDR3 DNA: TGTGCCAGCAGCCAAGGCGGGACAGCTGTCTACGAGCAGTACTTC.

The rearrangement uses TRBV5-1 and TRBJ2-3, with D possibly TRBD1 on 5 matching bases. V was clipped by 0 bases and J by 5 bases, with 13 bases between them. The CDR3 is 15 amino acids. Looked up from germline, CDR1 is SGHRS and CDR2 is YFSETQ. For the CDR3, the DNA is TGCGCCAGCAGCTTGGGGGCAGGGTTGGGAGATACGCAGTATTTT. Its translation: CASSLGAGLGDTQYF.

Only one count was recorded for this clone. V is TRBV6-1 and J is TRBJ2-1; 13 positions agree with TRBD2. J was trimmed by 6 bases and V by 2 bases; bases with no gene match: 4. The CDR3 is 16 residues long. The germline gives CDR1 MNHNS, CDR2 SASEGT. The DNA for the CDR3 is TGTGCCAGCAGTGAATCTGGGACTAGCGGGATCAATGAGCAGTTCTTC. Translation: CASSESGTSGINEQFF.

The V call is TRBV5-8, the J call TRBJ2-3; 8 bases match TRBD1. With V trimmed by 1 base and J by 4 bases, 14 bases remained unmatched. The CDR3 has 18 amino acids. Germline V gene sequence: CDR1 SGHTS, CDR2 YDEGEE. In DNA form, the CDR3 reads TGTGCCAGCAGCTTGCGGGGAGTTCAGGACAGGGTGGCAGATACGCAGTATTTT. This translates into CASSLRGVQDRVADTQYF. Looking up the rest from reference TRBV5-8 and TRBJ2-3 gives the full variable domain: EAGVTQSPTHLIKTRGQQATLRCSPISGHTSVYWYQQALGLGLQFLLWYDEGEERNRGNFPPRFSGRQFPNYSSELNVNALELEDSALYLCASSLRGVQDRVADTQYFGPGTRLTVL.

This clone has a single count. The sample has other DNA sequences that encode this CDR3 too. The chain joins TRBV7-9 to TRBJ2-7; perhaps TRBD1 as D (5 bases). Trimming shortened V by 4 bases and J by 7 bases, and 14 bases separated the two germline ends. The germline V gene has CDR1 SEHNR and CDR2 FQNEAQ (reference sequence). The CDR3 is made up of 13 amino acids. CDR3 nucleotide sequence: TGTGCCAGCAGCTCAGACAGAAGCTATGAGCAGTACTTC. Translation: CASSSDRSYEQYF.

V gene TRBV6-6 combines with J gene TRBJ2-7, with no clear D. Per the germline V gene, CDR1 is MNHNY and CDR2 is SVGAGI (reference sequence). Trimming took off 5 bases at V and 6 bases at J, with 14 bases between the two ends. This CDR3 has 13 amino acids. The CDR3: CASSLPVTPEQYF. CDR3 DNA sequence: TGTGCCAGCAGTCTCCCAGTAACCCCCGAGCAGTACTTC.

The CDR3 loop is CASSGYPTGAQYF. The CDR3 bases are TGTGCCAGCAGTGGCTACCCGACGGGGGCCCAGTACTTC. The V gene is TRBV9, the J gene TRBJ2-5; TRBD2 might be the D (6 bases). V lost 5 bases and J 9 bases, leaving 17 bases between the germline ends. Germline V gives CDR1 SGDLS, CDR2 YYNGEE. The CDR3 spans 13 residues.

The J gene is TRBJ2-3, the V gene TRBV28; D might be TRBD2 (6 bases). This CDR3 is 13 amino acids long. From germline, CDR1 is MDHEN and CDR2 SYDVKM. V gave up 6 bases and J gave up 14 bases, with 21 bases separating them. As DNA, the CDR3 is TGTGCCAGCAGCCTTCACGGGAGCTACGATTTGTATTTT. Protein: CASSLHGSYDLYF. The entire variable domain, with the rest obtained from reference TRBV28 and TRBJ2-3, is as follows: DVKVTQSSRYLVKRTGEKVFLECVQDMDHENMFWYRQDPGLGLRLIYFSYDVKMKEKGDIPEGYSVSREKKERFSLILESASTNQTSMYLCASSLHGSYDLYFGPGTRLTVL.